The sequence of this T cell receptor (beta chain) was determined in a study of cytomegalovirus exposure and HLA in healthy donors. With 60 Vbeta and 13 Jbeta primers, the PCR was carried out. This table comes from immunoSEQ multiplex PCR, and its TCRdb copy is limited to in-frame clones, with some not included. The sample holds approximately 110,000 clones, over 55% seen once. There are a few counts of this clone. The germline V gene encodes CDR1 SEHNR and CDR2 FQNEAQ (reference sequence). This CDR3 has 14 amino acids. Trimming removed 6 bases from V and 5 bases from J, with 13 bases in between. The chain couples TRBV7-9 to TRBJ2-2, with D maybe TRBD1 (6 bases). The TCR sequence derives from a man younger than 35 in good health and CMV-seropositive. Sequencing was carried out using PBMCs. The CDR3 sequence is CASRSGVSTGELFF. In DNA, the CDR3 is TGTGCCAGCAGATCAGGGGTCTCAACCGGGGAGCTGTTTTTT.